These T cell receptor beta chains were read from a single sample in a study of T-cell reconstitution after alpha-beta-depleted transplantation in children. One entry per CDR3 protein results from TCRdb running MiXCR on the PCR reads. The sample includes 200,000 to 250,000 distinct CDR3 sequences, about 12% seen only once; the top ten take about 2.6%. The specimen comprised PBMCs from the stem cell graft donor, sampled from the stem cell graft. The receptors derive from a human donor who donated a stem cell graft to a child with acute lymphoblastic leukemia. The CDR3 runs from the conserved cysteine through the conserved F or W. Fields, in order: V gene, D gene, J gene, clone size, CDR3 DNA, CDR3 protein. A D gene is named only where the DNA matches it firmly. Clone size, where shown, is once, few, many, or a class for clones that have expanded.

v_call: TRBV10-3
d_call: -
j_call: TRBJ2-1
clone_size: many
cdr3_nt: TGTGCCATCAGTGAGTGGCAGGGGTCCTACAATGAGCAGTTCTTC
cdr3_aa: CAISEWQGSYNEQFF

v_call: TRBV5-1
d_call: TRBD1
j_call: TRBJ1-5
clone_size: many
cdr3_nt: TGCGCCAGCAGCTTTACAGGGGGAAACAATCAGCCCCAGCATTTT
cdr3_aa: CASSFTGGNNQPQHF

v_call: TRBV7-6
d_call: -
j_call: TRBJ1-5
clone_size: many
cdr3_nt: TGTGCCAGCAGCTCCGACACCGCTCAGCCCCAGCATTTT
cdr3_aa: CASSSDTAQPQHF

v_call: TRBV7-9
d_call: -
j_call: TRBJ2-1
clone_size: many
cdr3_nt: TGTGCCAGCAGCTTAGAGGGGCGCGGCTACAATGAGCAGTTCTTC
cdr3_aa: CASSLEGRGYNEQFF

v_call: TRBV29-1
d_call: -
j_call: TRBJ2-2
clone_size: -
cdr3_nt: TGCAGCGTTATTGGGCCTACCGGCGGGGAGCTGTTTTTT
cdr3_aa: CSVIGPTGGELFF

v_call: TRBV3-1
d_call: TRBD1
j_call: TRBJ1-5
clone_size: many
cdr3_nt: TGTGCCAGCAGCCAAGGGACAGGGGGCAGTCAGCCCCAGCATTTT
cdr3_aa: CASSQGTGGSQPQHF

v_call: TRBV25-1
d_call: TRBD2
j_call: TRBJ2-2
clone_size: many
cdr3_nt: TGTGCCAGCAGCGGACTAGCGGTGACCGGGGAGCTGTTTTTT
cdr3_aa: CASSGLAVTGELFF

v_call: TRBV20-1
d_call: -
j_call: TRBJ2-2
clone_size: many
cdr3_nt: TGCAGCCCGAGGGGTGGGAGTGGTGACACCGGGGAGCTGTTTTTT
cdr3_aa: CSPRGGSGDTGELFF

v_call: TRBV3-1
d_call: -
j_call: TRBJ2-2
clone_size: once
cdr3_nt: TGTGCCACCTCCCCCGACAGACCCACGCCACAGCCCGGGGAGCTGTTTTTT
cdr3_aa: CATSPDRPTPQPGELFF

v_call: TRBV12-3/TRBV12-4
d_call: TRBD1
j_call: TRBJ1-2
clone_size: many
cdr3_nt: TGTGCCAGCAGTTTAGGGGGACAGTACACCTTC
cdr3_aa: CASSLGGQYTF

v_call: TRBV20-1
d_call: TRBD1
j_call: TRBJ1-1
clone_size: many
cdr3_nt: TGCAGTGCTAGCCCCCAAGGGGGCATGAACACTGAAGCTTTCTTT
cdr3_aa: CSASPQGGMNTEAFF

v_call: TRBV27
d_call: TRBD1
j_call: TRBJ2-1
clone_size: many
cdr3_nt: TGTGCCAGCAGTTTAATGGGGACAGCCCTGAATGAGCAGTTCTTC
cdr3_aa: CASSLMGTALNEQFF

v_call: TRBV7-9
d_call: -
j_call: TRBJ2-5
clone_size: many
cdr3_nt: TGTGCCAGCAGCTCTTCTCGTCAGGGAGGAAAGACCCAGTACTTC
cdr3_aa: CASSSSRQGGKTQYF

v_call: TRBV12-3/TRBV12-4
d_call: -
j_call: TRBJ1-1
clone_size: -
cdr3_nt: TGTGCCAGCATTGGGGGGGGAGGCGCTGAAGCTTTCTTT
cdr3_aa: CASIGGGGAEAFF

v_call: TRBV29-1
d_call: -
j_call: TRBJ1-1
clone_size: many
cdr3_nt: TGCAGCGTCCTATCGGGACCCAGGACCCAAGCTTTCTTT
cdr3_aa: CSVLSGPRTQAFF

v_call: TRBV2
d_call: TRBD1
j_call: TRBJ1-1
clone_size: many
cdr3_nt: TGTGCCAGCAGTGAAGCCCCCGGCCGGGACAGGGGGAACACTGAAGCTTTCTTT
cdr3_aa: CASSEAPGRDRGNTEAFF

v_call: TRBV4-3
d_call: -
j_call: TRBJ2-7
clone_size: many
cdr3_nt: TGCGCCAGCAGCCACTCATCCGGGACTTCCTACGAGCAGTACTTC
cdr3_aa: CASSHSSGTSYEQYF

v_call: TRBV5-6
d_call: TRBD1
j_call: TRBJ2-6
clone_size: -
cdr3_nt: TGTGCCAGCAGCCTAGCCACAGGGGCGGGGGCCAACGTCCTGACTTTC
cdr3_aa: CASSLATGAGANVLTF

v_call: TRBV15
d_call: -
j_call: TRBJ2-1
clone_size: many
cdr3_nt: TGTGCCACCAGCAGAGACCCGGAGGGTGGGGATGAGCAGTTCTTC
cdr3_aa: CATSRDPEGGDEQFF

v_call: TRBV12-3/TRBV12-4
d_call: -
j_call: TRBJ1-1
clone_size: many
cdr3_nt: TGTGCCAGCAGTCCCAGGACGGTGGATGTCACTGAAGCTTTCTTT
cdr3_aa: CASSPRTVDVTEAFF

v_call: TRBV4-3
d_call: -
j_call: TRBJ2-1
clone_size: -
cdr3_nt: TGCGCCAGCAGCCAAGATATAGGCCGGGACAAGAACAATGAGCAGTTCTTC
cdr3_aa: CASSQDIGRDKNNEQFF

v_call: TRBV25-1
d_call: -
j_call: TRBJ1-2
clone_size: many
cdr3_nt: TGTGCCACTTACACCTATGGCTACACCTTC
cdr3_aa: CATYTYGYTF

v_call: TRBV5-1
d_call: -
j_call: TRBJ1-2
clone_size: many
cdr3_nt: TGCGCCAGCAGCATGGACGGCCCCCCTCACTATGGCTACACCTTC
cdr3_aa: CASSMDGPPHYGYTF

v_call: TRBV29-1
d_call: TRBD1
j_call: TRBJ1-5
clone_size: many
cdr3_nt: TGCAGCGTTATACCGGGACAGGGAGGAAATCAGCCCCAGCATTTT
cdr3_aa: CSVIPGQGGNQPQHF

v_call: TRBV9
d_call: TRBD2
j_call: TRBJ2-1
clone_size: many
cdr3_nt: TGTGCCAGCAGCCAGACTAGCGGTTTCTACAATGAGCAGTTCTTC
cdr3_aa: CASSQTSGFYNEQFF

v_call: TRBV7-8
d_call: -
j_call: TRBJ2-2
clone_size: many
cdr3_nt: TGTGCCAGCAGCTTAGATTCTGGGGCCCGCACCGGGGAGCTGTTTTTT
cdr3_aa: CASSLDSGARTGELFF

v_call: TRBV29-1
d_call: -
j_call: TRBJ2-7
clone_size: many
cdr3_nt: TGCAGCGTTGGACTCAAAGCAGATGAGCAGTACTTC
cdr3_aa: CSVGLKADEQYF

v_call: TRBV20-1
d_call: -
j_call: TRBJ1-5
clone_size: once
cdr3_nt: TGCAGTGCCTCCACAGTTTGGAGGCCCCTAGAACAGCCCCAGCATTTT
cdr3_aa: CSASTVWRPLEQPQHF

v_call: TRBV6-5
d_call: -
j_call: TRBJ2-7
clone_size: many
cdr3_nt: TGTGCCGGCGGGATAGACAGTTCCTACGAGCAGTACTTC
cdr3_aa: CAGGIDSSYEQYF

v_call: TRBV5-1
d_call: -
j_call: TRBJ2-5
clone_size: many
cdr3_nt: TGCGCCAGCAGCTTCCTCGGGACTTCAACAGAGACCCAGTACTTC
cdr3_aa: CASSFLGTSTETQYF

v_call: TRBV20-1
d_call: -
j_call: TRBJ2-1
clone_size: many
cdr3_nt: TGCAGTGCCCGGAAAACCGGGCCGACCTACAATGAGCAGTTCTTC
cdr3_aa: CSARKTGPTYNEQFF

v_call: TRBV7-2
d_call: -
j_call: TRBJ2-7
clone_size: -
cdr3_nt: TGTGCCAGCAGCCCCCGCCGTTCGGCCTACGAGCAGTACTTC
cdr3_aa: CASSPRRSAYEQYF

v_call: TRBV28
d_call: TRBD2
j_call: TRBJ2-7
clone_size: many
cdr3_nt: TGTGCCAGCAGCCAGCTACGGGGTAGCGGGAGCTACGAGCAGTACTTC
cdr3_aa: CASSQLRGSGSYEQYF

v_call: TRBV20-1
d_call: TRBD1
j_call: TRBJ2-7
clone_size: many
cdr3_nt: TGCAGTGCTAGAGGACAACAGGGGGCCTTCCGCGACGAGCAGTACTTC
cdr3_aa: CSARGQQGAFRDEQYF

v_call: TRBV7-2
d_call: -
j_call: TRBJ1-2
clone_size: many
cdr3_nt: TGTGCCAGCAGCGTGAGCCCTCAGGGTTATGGCTACACCTTC
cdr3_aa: CASSVSPQGYGYTF

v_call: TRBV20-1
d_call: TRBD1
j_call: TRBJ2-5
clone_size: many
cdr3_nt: TGCAGTGCTAGAGTGGGACAGGGGCCCGAGACCCAGTACTTC
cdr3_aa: CSARVGQGPETQYF

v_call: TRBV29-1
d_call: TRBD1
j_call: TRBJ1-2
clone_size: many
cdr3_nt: TGCAGCGTTGGGTGGGACAGGGCACCCTCGGATGGCTACACCTTC
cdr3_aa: CSVGWDRAPSDGYTF

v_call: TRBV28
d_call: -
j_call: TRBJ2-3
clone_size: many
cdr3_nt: TGTGCCAGCTCCAGGGGGGGGCACGCAGATACGCAGTATTTT
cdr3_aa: CASSRGGHADTQYF

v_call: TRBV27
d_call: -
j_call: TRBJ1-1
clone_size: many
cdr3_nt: TGTGCCAGCGGACCCCCGACAGGACTCCCGAACACTGAAGCTTTCTTT
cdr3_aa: CASGPPTGLPNTEAFF

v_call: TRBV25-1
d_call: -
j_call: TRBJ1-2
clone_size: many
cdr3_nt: TGTGCCAGCAGTGACTTTTCCTTATTCCCCTATGGCTACACCTTC
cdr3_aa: CASSDFSLFPYGYTF

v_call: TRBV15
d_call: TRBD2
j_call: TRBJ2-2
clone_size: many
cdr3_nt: TGTGCCACCAGCAGGACTCTGTCCGGGACTAGCGGGAGGGATTCCGGGGAGCTGTTTTTT
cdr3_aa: CATSRTLSGTSGRDSGELFF

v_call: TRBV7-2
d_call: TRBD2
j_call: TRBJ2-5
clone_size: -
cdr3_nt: TGTGCCAGCAGCTTAGGTTATTCTGCGGGGGGTTTGGAGACCCAGTACTTC
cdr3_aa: CASSLGYSAGGLETQYF

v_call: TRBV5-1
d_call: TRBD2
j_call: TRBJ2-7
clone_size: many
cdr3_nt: TGCGCCAGCAGCTTGGCAGTGGGGAGGGGGGGACTAGGGTCCTCCTACGAGCAGTACTTC
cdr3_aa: CASSLAVGRGGLGSSYEQYF

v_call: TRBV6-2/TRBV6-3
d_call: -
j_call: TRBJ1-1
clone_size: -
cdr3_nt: TGTGCCAGCAGCCCCGGGACTTCGACTGAAGCTTTCTTT
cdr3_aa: CASSPGTSTEAFF

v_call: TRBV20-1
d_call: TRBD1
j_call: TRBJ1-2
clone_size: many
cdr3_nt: TGCAGTGCTAGTCTCGATGGACAGGGGGGAGGCTACACCTTC
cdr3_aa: CSASLDGQGGGYTF

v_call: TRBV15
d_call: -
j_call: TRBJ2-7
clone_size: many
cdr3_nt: TGTGCCACCAGCAGAGAGGGAAAAGGGGAGCAGTACTTC
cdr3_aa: CATSREGKGEQYF

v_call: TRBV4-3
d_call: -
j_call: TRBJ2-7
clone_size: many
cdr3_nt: TGCGCCAGCAGCCAGCAGGGCGCCTACGAGCAGTACTTC
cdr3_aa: CASSQQGAYEQYF

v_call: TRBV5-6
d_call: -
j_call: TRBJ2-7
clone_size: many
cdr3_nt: TGTGCCAGCAGCTATCGTCCCTACGAGCAGTACTTC
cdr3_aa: CASSYRPYEQYF

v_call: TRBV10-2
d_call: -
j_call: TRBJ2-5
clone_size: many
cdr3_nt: TGCGCCAGCAGTGAGAAACCTCTGGGACAAGAGACCCAGTACTTC
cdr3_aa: CASSEKPLGQETQYF